Below, one TCR beta chain is given with its context. This record comes from a study of blood T cell repertoires in COVID-19. As for the study in general: The samples span acute and convalescent COVID-19 from the United States, Italy and Spain.

The CDR3 spans 14 residues. Germline loops: CDR1 SEHNR, CDR2 FQNEAQ (reference sequence). The germline V and J ends were trimmed by 7 bases and 6 bases, with 19 bases remaining between them. Per the study methods: Scientists estimated how many nucleated cells there were by amplifying reference gene primers. Method: immunoSEQ multiplex PCR; TCRdb's copy keeps in-frame clones and lacks some. The V and J calls and clone size are taken from that table; D and trimming were inferred from the DNA. Of tens of thousands of clones listed, more than 70% are singletons. The chain recombines TRBV7-9 with TRBJ2-7; tentative D call: TRBD2 (6 bases). This sequence originates from an older man with acute or convalescent COVID-19. Sequencing input: peripheral blood. The CDR3 DNA reads TGTGCCAGCATCCGTGGAGGGTTCGACGGCGAGCAGTACTTC. It encodes CASIRGGFDGEQYF.